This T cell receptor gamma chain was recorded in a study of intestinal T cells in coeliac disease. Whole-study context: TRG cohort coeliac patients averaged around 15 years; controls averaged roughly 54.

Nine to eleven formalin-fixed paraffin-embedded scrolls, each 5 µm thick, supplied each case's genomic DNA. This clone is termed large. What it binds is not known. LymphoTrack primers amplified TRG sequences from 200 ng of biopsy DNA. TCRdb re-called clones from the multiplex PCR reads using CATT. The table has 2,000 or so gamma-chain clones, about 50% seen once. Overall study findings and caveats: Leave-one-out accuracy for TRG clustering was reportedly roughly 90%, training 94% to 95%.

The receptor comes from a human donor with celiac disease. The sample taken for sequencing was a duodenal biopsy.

CDR3 DNA sequence: TGTGCTGCAGGTTGGTTCAAGATATTT. Translating it yields CAAGWFKIF. This chain uses TRGV10 with TRGJP1. TRGV10 is labeled an ORF, and its function is uncertain. The CDR3 is made up of 9 amino acids. V was clipped by 12 bases and J by 8 bases; unmatched bases: 1.